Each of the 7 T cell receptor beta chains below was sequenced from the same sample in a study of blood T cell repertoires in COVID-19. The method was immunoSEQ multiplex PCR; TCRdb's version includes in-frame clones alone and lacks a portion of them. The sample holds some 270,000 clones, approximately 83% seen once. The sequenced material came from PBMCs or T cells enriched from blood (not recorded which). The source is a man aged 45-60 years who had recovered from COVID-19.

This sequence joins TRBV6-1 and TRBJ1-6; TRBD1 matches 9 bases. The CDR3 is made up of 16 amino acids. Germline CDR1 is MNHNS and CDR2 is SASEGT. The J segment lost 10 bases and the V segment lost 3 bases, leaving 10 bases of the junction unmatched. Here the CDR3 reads CASSDTPGTGLSPLHF. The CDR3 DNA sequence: TGTGCCAGCAGTGACACACCCGGGACAGGGTTGTCACCCCTCCACTTT.

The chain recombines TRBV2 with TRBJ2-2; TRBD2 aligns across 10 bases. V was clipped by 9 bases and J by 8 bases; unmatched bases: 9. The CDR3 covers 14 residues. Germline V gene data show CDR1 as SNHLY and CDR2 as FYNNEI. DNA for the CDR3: TGTGCCAGGCAGGCTAGCGGGAGCGGTGGGGAGCTGTTTTTT. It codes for CARQASGSGGELFF.

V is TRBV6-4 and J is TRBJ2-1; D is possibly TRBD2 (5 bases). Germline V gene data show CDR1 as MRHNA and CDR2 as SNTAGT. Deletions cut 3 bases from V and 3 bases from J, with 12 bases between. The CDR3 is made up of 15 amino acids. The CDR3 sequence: CASSEASKDYNEQFF. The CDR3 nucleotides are TGTGCCAGCAGTGAAGCTAGCAAGGACTACAATGAGCAGTTCTTC.

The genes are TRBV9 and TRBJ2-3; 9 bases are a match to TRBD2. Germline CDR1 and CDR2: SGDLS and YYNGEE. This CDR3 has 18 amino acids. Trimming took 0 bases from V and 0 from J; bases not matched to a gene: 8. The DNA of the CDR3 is TGTGCCAGCAGCGTAGGCTCCCGCGGGGGGGCTAGCACAGATACGCAGTATTTT. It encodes CASSVGSRGGASTDTQYF.

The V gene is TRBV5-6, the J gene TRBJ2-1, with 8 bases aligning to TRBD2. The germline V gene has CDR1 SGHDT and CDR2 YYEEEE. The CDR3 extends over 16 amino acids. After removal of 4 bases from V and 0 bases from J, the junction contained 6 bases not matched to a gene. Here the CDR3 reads CASSHGLADSYNEQFF. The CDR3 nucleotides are TGTGCCAGCAGCCACGGACTAGCTGACTCCTACAATGAGCAGTTCTTC.

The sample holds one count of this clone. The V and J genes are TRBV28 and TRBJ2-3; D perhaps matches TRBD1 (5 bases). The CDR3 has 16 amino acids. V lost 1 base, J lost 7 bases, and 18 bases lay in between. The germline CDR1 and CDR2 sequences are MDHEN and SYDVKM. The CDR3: CASSLSQVSNPYTQYF. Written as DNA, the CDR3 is TGTGCCAGCAGTTTATCACAGGTGTCAAATCCTTATACGCAGTATTTT.

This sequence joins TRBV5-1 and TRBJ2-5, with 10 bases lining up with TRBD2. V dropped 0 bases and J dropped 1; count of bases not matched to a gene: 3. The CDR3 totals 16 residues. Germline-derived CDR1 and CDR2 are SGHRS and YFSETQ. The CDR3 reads CASSLGTSGSQETQYF. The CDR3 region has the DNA TGCGCCAGCAGCTTGGGGACTAGCGGCTCCCAAGAGACCCAGTACTTC.